The TCR beta chain under discussion was sequenced for a study of Ad26.COV2.S vaccination and SARS-CoV-2 variants. Study-level information: Doses of Ad26.COV2.S were injected into muscle once or twice, 56 days apart.

CDR3 length equals 14 residues. V lost 2 bases and J 4 bases, leaving 11 bases between the germline ends. In germline, CDR1 is MNHEY, CDR2 SMNVEV (reference sequence). The treatment was: 19 received Ad26.COV2.S at low or high dose, single or two shots; about 5 received placebo; per-sample allocation not given. Sampling took place 63 days after the first vaccine or placebo injection. The data were produced by immunoSEQ multiplex PCR, yet TCRdb's version contains in-frame clones alone and is incomplete. This sample has approximately 450,000 clones, with about nine tenths found just once. The material was peripheral blood, obtained in a trial of Ad26.COV2.S vaccine versus placebo. The rearrangement links TRBV27 to TRBJ1-1; D unresolved. This sequence was found in a person aged 18-60 years who received the Ad26.COV2.S COVID-19 vaccine or a placebo. CDR3 in amino acids: CASSLAPGFTEAFF. CDR3 coding DNA: TGTGCCAGCAGTTTAGCTCCGGGGTTCACTGAAGCTTTCTTT.